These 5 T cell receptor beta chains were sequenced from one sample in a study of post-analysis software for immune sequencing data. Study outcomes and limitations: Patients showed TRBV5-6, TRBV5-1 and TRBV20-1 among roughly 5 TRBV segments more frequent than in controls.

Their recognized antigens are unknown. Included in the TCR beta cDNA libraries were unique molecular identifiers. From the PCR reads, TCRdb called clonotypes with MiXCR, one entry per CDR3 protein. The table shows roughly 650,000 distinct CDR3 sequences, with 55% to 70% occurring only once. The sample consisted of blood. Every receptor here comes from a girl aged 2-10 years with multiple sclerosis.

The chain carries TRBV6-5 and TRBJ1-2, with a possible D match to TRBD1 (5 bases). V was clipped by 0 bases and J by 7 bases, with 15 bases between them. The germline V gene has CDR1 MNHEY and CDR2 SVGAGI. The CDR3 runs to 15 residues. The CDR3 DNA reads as TGTGCCAGCAGTTACTCGCGGGGGGTTGATGCTGGCTACACCTTC. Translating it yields CASSYSRGVDAGYTF.

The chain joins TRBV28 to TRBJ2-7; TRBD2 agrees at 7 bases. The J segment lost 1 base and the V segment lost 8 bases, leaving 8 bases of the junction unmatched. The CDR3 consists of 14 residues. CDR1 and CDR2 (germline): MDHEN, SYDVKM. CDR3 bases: TGTGCCAGCCGGGAGGCTAGCGGATCCTACGAGCAGTACTTC. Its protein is CASREASGSYEQYF.

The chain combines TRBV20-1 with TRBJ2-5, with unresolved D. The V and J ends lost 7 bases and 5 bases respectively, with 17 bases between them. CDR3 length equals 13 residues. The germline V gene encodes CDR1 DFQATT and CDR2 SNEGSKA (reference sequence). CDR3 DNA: TGCAGTGTTGGCGTCCTCCTCGGGGAGACCCAGTACTTC. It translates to CSVGVLLGETQYF.

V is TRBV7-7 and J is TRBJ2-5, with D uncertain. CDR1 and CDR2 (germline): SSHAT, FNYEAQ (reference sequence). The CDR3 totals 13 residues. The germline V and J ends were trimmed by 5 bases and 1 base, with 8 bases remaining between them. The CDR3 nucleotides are TGTGCCAGCAGCATAACGGTCCAAGAGACCCAGTACTTC. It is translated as CASSITVQETQYF.

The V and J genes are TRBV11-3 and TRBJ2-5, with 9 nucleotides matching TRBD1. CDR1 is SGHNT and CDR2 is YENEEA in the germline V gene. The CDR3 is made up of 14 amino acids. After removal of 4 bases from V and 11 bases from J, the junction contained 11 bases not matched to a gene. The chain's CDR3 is CASSSWDRANKQYF. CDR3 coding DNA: TGTGCCAGCAGCTCGTGGGACAGGGCTAACAAGCAGTACTTC.